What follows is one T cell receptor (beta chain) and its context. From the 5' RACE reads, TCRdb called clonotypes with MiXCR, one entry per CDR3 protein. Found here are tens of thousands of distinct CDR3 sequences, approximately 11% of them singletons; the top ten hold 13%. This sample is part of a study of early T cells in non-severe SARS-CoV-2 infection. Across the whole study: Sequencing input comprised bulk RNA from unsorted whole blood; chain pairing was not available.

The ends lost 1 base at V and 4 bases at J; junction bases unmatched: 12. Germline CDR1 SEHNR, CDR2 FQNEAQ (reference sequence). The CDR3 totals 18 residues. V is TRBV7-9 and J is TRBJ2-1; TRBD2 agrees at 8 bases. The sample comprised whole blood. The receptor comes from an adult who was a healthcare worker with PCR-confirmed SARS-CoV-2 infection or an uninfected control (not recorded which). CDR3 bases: TGTGCCAGCAGCTTAGTGGTGGGCGGGAGGCCCGGATACAATGAGCAGTTCTTC. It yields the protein CASSLVVGGRPGYNEQFF.